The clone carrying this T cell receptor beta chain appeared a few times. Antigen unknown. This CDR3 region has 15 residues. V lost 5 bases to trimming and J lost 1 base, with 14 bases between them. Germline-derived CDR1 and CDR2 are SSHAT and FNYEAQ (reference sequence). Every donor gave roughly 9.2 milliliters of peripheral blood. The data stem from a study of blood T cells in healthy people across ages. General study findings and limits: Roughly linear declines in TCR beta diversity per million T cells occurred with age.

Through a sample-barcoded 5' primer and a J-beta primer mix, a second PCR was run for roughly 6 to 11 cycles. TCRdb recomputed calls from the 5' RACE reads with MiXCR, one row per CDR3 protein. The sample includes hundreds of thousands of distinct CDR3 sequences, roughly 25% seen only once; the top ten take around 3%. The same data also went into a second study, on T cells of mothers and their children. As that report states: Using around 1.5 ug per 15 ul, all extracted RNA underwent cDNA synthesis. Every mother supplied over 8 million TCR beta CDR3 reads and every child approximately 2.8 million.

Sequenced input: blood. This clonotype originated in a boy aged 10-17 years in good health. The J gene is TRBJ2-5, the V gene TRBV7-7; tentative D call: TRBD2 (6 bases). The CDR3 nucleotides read TGTGCCAGCAGCCGGGGGAGTCACCCCCAAGAGACCCAGTACTTC. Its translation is CASSRGSHPQETQYF.